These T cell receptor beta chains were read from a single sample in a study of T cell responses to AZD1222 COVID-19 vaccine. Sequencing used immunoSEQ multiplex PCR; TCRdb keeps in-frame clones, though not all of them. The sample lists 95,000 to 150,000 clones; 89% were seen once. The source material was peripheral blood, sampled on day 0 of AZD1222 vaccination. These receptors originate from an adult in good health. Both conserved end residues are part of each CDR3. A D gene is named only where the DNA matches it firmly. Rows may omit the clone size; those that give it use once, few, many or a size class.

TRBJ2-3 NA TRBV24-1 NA TGTGCCACCAGGGGCTCTACAGATACGCAGTATTTT CATRGSTDTQYF
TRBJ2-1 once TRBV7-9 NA TGTGCCAGCAGCTTCACCAATGAGCAGTTCTTC CASSFTNEQFF
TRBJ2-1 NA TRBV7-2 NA TGTGCCAGCAGCTTTAGCGTCAGCTCCTACAATGAGCAGTTCTTC CASSFSVSSYNEQFF
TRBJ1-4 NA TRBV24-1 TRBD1 TGTGCCACCAGTGGCGGACAGGGTAATGAAAAACTGTTTTTT CATSGGQGNEKLFF
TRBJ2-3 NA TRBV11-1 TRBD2 TGTGCCAGCAGCTTAGCCAGCGGGAAACCAGATACGCAGTATTTT CASSLASGKPDTQYF
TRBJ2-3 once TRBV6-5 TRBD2 TGTGCCAGCGGGAGGGCGGGAGATACGCAGTATTTT CASGRAGDTQYF
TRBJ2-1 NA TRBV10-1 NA TGCGCCAGCAGCCGGGACCTTACCTACAATGAGCAGTTCTTC CASSRDLTYNEQFF
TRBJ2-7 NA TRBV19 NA TGTGCCAGTAGTATAGGGGGTGCGGTTGGCGACGAGCAGTACTTC CASSIGGAVGDEQYF
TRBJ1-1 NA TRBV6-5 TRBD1 TGTGCCAGCAGTTACAAGGGGGCGCCGAACACTGAAGCTTTCTTT CASSYKGAPNTEAFF
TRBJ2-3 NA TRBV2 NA TGTGCCAGCAGAGAAGACTCTCTCTCTAGCACAGATACGCAGTATTTT CASREDSLSSTDTQYF
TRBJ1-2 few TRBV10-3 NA TGTGCCATCTCGAGTGGCCGTGGACAGAACTATGGCTACACCTTC CAISSGRGQNYGYTF
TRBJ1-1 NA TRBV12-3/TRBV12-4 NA TGTGCCAGCAGTTTTATGAACACTGAAGCTTTCTTT CASSFMNTEAFF
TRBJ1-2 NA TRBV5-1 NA TGCGCCAGCAGCTTGACGGGAGCGGTCACCTCCTATGGCTACACCTTC CASSLTGAVTSYGYTF
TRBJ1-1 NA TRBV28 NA TGTGCCAGCAGTTTGTCCAGGCGGAACACTGAAGCTTTCTTT CASSLSRRNTEAFF
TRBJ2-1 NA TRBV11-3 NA TGTGCCAGCAGCTTAGTCCGGTACAATGAGCAGTTCTTC CASSLVRYNEQFF
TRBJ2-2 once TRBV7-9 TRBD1 TGTGCCAGCAGCTTAGGGACAGGGATCACCGGGGAGCTGTTTTTT CASSLGTGITGELFF
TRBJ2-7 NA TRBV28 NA TGTGCCAGCAGTACCACAGGGATACATCCCTACGAGCAGTACTTC CASSTTGIHPYEQYF
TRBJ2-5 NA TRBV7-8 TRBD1 TGTGCCAGCAGCTCGGTTGGACAGGGCACTACTTTAAAGACCCAGTACTTC CASSSVGQGTTLKTQYF
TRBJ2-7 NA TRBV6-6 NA TGTGCCAGCAGTTACGAAAAGGGGGGCCACGAGCAGTACTTC CASSYEKGGHEQYF
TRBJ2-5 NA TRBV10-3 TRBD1 TGTGCCATCAGTGTTGGCAGGGGGCTTGGAGAGACCCAGTACTTC CAISVGRGLGETQYF
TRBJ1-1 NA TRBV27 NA TGTGCCAGCAGTCGCCCAGGGAACACTGAAGCTTTCTTT CASSRPGNTEAFF
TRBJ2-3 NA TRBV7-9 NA TGTGCCAGCAGCCAAGGGTTTAGCACAGATACGCAGTATTTT CASSQGFSTDTQYF
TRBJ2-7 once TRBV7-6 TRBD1 TGTGCCAGCAGCTCAACAACAGGGGGCTACGAGCAGTACTTC CASSSTTGGYEQYF
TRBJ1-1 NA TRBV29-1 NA TGCAGCGTTGAGGTCAGGGGGAACACTGAAGCTTTCTTT CSVEVRGNTEAFF
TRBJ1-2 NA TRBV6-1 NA TGTGCCAGCAGTGAAGGAGTAAACTATGGCTACACCTTC CASSEGVNYGYTF
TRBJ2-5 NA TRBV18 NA TGTGCCAGCTCACCTTACAATCGGCCTAGCCAAGAGACCCAGTACTTC CASSPYNRPSQETQYF
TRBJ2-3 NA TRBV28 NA TGTGCCAGCCGCGAGGGTCCCACAGATACGCAGTATTTT CASREGPTDTQYF
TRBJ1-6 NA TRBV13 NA TGTGCCAGCAGTCGTCAGCAGGGGAATTCACCCCTCCACTTT CASSRQQGNSPLHF
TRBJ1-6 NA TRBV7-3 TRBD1 TGTGCCAGCAGCTCTGGACAGGGAAATTCACCCCTCCACTTT CASSSGQGNSPLHF
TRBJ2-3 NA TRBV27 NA TGTGCCAGCAGTTTAACGTCCCCAGATACGCAGTATTTT CASSLTSPDTQYF
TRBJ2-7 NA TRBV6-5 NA TGTGCCAGCATGGGTGAGACAGGCTCCTACGAGCAGTACTTC CASMGETGSYEQYF
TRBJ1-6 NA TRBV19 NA TGTGCCAGTAGTATAGGAAGCGAGAAACAAAAGAGCTCCTATAATTCACCCCTCCACTTT CASSIGSEKQKSSYNSPLHF
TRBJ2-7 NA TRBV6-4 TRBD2 TGTGCCAGCAGTGAAGCAGCGGGAGGATCCTACGAGCAGTACTTC CASSEAAGGSYEQYF
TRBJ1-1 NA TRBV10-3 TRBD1 TGTGCCATCAGTGAGTCACAGGGGGTTCACACTGAAGCTTTCTTT CAISESQGVHTEAFF
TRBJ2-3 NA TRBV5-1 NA TGCGCCAGCAGCTTGGTGCAGGGGTCAGGAGATACGCAGTATTTT CASSLVQGSGDTQYF
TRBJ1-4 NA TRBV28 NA TGTGCCAGCAGTTTGCAGGGGAGCTGGGATAATGAAAAACTGTTTTTT CASSLQGSWDNEKLFF
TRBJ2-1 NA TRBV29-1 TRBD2 TGCAGCGTTCCATCCCCGGGAGGGCCGGGTTACTACAATGAGCAGTTCTTC CSVPSPGGPGYYNEQFF